One and the same sample provided the 15 T cell receptor beta chains below, sequenced in a study of blood T cell repertoires in COVID-19. TCRdb's copy holds only in-frame clones and misses some; the assay was immunoSEQ multiplex PCR. The sample carries about 150,000 clones, roughly 80% recorded once. Sequenced sample: peripheral blood. The receptors were sampled from a man between 50 and 59 years old with active or convalescent COVID-19.

V is TRBV6-1 and J is TRBJ2-3, with 7 positions matching TRBD2. The CDR3 covers 17 residues. The V gene's germline CDR1 is MNHNS and CDR2 SASEGT. The V segment lost 4 bases and the J segment 6 bases; nucleotides outside the gene matches: 16. CDR3 residues: CASSGQTVGGGGDTQYF. CDR3 bases: TGTGCCAGCAGTGGGCAGACAGTTGGCGGGGGAGGGGATACGCAGTATTTT.

To note about this clone: Its ends do not fully match the called genes, so a read error is possible. The chain joins TRBV11-2 to TRBJ2-1, with 8 bases fitting TRBD2. Germline values: CDR1 SGHAT, CDR2 FQNNGV. The CDR3 is 15 amino acids. The CDR3 DNA sequence: TGTGCCAGCAGCTCCGTAGCGGGATCCTACAATAAGCAGTTCTTC. Residues: CASSSVAGSYNKQFF.

The gene calls are TRBV27 and TRBJ2-5, with 11 bases aligning to TRBD1. Trimming at V came to 6 bases and at J to 5 bases, leaving 17 bases not matched to a gene. Germline values: CDR1 MNHEY, CDR2 SMNVEV (reference sequence). The CDR3 is 18 amino acids. CDR3 amino acids: CASRGLPGTGGPKETQYF. The CDR3 bases are TGTGCCAGCAGGGGGCTGCCTGGGACAGGGGGTCCTAAGGAGACCCAGTACTTC.

In this sample, this clone turned up once. The chain recombines TRBV5-1 with TRBJ1-2; 7 positions match TRBD1. In germline, CDR1 is SGHRS, CDR2 YFSETQ. Trimming took 0 bases from V and 3 from J; bases not matched to a gene: 5. CDR3 length: 15 residues. The CDR3 sequence is CASSLEGDSYYGYTF. CDR3 bases: TGCGCCAGCAGCTTGGAGGGGGACAGTTACTATGGCTACACCTTC. Drawing the rest from reference TRBV5-1 and TRBJ1-2, the complete variable domain is KAGVTQTPRYLIKTRGQQVTLSCSPISGHRSVSWYQQTPGQGLQFLFEYFSETQRNKGNFPGRFSGRQFSNSRSEMNVSTLELGDSALYLCASSLEGDSYYGYTFGSGTRLTVV.

The J gene is TRBJ2-7, the V gene TRBV24-1; maybe TRBD1 (6 bases). CDR3 length equals 13 residues. Trimming shortened V by 5 bases and J by 5 bases, and 12 bases separated the two germline ends. CDR1 is KGHDR, CDR2 SFDVKD, per germline. The chain's CDR3 is CATSGTDGHEQYF. The CDR3, as DNA: TGTGCCACCAGTGGGACAGATGGCCACGAGCAGTACTTC.

The rearrangement links TRBV3-1 (or the pseudogene TRBV3-2) to TRBJ1-2; no definite D call. Trimming took off 0 bases at V and 7 bases at J, with 15 bases between the two ends. This CDR3 has 15 amino acids. Germline CDR1 LGHDT, CDR2 YNNKEL (reference sequence). The DNA for the CDR3 is TGTGCCAGCAGCCAAGATGTTGCGAGATACGGTGGCTACACCTTC. This sequence encodes CASSQDVARYGGYTF.

The chain has TRBV13 and TRBJ2-7; TRBD1 matches 7 bases. CDR3 length: 14 amino acids. The junction had 7 bases not matched to a gene; V was cut back by 6 bases and J by 2 bases. Germline V gene lookup returns CDR1 PRHDT and CDR2 FYEKMQ (reference sequence). The CDR3 nucleotides read TGTGCCAGCAGTCATCCGGGACAGACCTACGAGCAGTACTTC. It codes for CASSHPGQTYEQYF.

The rearrangement uses TRBV3-1 (or the pseudogene TRBV3-2) and TRBJ1-5; unclear D gene. This CDR3 spans 14 amino acids. Germline CDR1 is LGHDT and CDR2 is YNNKEL (reference sequence). V dropped 2 bases and J dropped 3 bases, with 8 bases sitting between them. This CDR3 reads CASSQTVLNQPQHF. In DNA form, the CDR3 reads TGTGCCAGCAGCCAAACGGTCCTCAATCAGCCCCAGCATTTT.

This clone was seen only a few times. V is TRBV7-8 and J is TRBJ1-5; a weak D match, TRBD1 (6 bases). Germline-derived CDR1 and CDR2 are SGHVS and FQNEAQ. The germline V and J ends were trimmed by 4 bases and 7 bases, with 23 bases remaining between them. The CDR3 is made up of 17 amino acids. The CDR3 spells CASSSWEGGVQVQPQHF. CDR3 in DNA: TGTGCCAGCAGCTCCTGGGAGGGGGGGGTCCAAGTCCAGCCCCAGCATTTT.

The genes are TRBV28 and TRBJ2-7; 11 bases line up with TRBD2. The CDR3 runs to 15 residues. Germline CDR1 reads MDHEN; CDR2 reads SYDVKM. The V gene end was trimmed by 5 bases and the J gene end by 7 bases; junction bases not matched to a gene: 10. The CDR3 nucleotides read TGTGCCAGCAGTCTCCCGGGACTAGCGGCGTCGGAGCAGTACTTC. It encodes CASSLPGLAASEQYF.

The gene calls are TRBV11-2 and TRBJ2-1; 10 nucleotides align to TRBD2. The CDR3 is made up of 15 amino acids. Germline assignment: CDR1 SGHAT and CDR2 FQNNGV. After removal of 1 base from V and 9 bases from J, the junction contained 6 bases not matched to a gene. In DNA, the CDR3 is TGTGCCAGCAGCTTAGGGCTAGCGGGAGTTCTTGAGCAGTTCTTC. It codes for CASSLGLAGVLEQFF.

The chain uses TRBV10-2 and TRBJ2-7, with 8 bases that match TRBD2. The J segment lost 2 bases and the V segment lost 1 base, leaving 1 base of the junction unmatched. Germline CDR1 reads WSHSY; CDR2 reads SAAADI. The CDR3 has 14 residues. The CDR3 sequence: CASSEFGGAYEQYF. The CDR3 nucleotides read TGCGCCAGCAGTGAGTTCGGGGGGGCCTACGAGCAGTACTTC.

This clone was picked up a small number of times. At the DNA level, this CDR3 is encoded by other sequences in the same sample as well. V usage is TRBV18 and J usage is TRBJ1-5; 10 bases align to TRBD1. Germline CDR1 is KGHSH and CDR2 is LQKENI. V was clipped by 3 bases and J by 3 bases; unmatched bases: 2. This CDR3 is 15 amino acids long. CDR3 sequence: CASSPGQGSNQPQHF. CDR3 sequence (DNA): TGTGCCAGCTCACCGGGACAGGGGTCCAATCAGCCCCAGCATTTT.

The CDR3 sequence is CALELGINQPQHF. The DNA for the CDR3 is TGTGCTCTGGAGCTCGGGATTAATCAGCCCCAGCATTTT. The rearrangement links TRBV30 to TRBJ1-5; D remains ambiguous. CDR1 and CDR2 from the germline V gene are GTSNPN and SVGIG (reference sequence). The CDR3 runs 13 residues.

The gene calls are TRBV7-6 and TRBJ1-1; D possibly corresponds to TRBD1 (6 bases). Germline CDR1 is SGHVS and CDR2 is FNYEAQ. The CDR3 runs to 16 residues. V was cut by 0 bases and J by 5 bases, with 16 bases left in between. CDR3 in amino acids: CASSLATGRGVTEAFF. DNA for the CDR3: TGTGCCAGCAGCTTAGCGACAGGACGCGGTGTGACTGAAGCTTTCTTT.